Shown below are 6 T cell receptor beta chains from a single sample sequenced in a study of blood T cell repertoires in COVID-19. Repertoires were generated with immunoSEQ multiplex PCR, while TCRdb's copy carries only in-frame clones and drops some. The sample has about 150,000 clones, around 87% seen once. The source material was peripheral blood. These receptors were collected from a man aged 50-59 years with active COVID-19.

The chain recombines TRBV19 with TRBJ2-3; 13 bases line up with TRBD2. Per the germline V gene, CDR1 is LNHDA and CDR2 is SQIVND (reference sequence). Trimming at V came to 1 base and at J to 7 bases, leaving 8 bases not matched to a gene. This CDR3 region has 17 residues. The CDR3 loop is CASSIVLAGGPLNTQYF. DNA for the CDR3: TGTGCCAGTAGTATAGTACTAGCGGGGGGGCCCCTAAATACGCAGTATTTT.

In its sample, this clone was seen once. This chain connects TRBV19 to TRBJ1-5; 7 nucleotides line up with TRBD1. The CDR3 loop spans 15 amino acids. Germline CDR1 LNHDA, CDR2 SQIVND (reference sequence). J gave up 4 bases and V 6 bases, and 9 bases lay outside the gene matches. In DNA form, the CDR3 reads TGTGCCAGTAGCCGGGACAGTAACCGTAATCAGCCCCAGCATTTT. Its translation: CASSRDSNRNQPQHF.

The V and J genes are TRBV5-1 and TRBJ2-3; D unclear. The CDR3 has 16 residues. V gave up 1 base and J gave up 6 bases, with 18 bases separating them. Germline CDR1 reads SGHRS; CDR2 reads YFSETQ. The CDR3, as DNA: TGCGCCAGCAGCTTGCGATCCTCCAGCCTAGGCGATACGCAGTATTTT. Translation: CASSLRSSSLGDTQYF.

V and J are TRBV7-9 and TRBJ2-7; D perhaps matches TRBD1 (5 bases). CDR1 and CDR2 from the germline V gene are SEHNR and FQNEAQ (reference sequence). This CDR3 comprises 15 residues. The V gene lost 0 bases and the J gene lost 6 bases, with 15 bases spanning the gap. CDR3 bases: TGTGCCAGCAGCTTAGCCCAGGGTGGGTGGACCGAGCAGTACTTC. Protein product: CASSLAQGGWTEQYF.

The rearrangement links TRBV19 to TRBJ1-2, with 11 bases fitting TRBD1. The CDR3 contains 13 residues. Germline V gene data show CDR1 as LNHDA and CDR2 as SQIVND (reference sequence). Trimming at V came to 7 bases and at J to 8 bases, leaving 6 bases not matched to a gene. This CDR3 reads CASNRDRGYGYTF. As DNA, the CDR3 is TGTGCCAGTAACCGGGACAGGGGGTACGGCTACACCTTC.

The chain is built from TRBV4-1 and TRBJ2-5; no definite D call. Germline CDR1 and CDR2: MGHRA and YSYEKL. V gave up 1 base and J gave up 2 bases, with 11 bases separating them. This CDR3 is built from 15 residues. CDR3 residues: CASSQVGLLQETQYF. The CDR3 DNA reads TGCGCCAGCAGCCAAGTAGGCCTACTACAAGAGACCCAGTACTTC.